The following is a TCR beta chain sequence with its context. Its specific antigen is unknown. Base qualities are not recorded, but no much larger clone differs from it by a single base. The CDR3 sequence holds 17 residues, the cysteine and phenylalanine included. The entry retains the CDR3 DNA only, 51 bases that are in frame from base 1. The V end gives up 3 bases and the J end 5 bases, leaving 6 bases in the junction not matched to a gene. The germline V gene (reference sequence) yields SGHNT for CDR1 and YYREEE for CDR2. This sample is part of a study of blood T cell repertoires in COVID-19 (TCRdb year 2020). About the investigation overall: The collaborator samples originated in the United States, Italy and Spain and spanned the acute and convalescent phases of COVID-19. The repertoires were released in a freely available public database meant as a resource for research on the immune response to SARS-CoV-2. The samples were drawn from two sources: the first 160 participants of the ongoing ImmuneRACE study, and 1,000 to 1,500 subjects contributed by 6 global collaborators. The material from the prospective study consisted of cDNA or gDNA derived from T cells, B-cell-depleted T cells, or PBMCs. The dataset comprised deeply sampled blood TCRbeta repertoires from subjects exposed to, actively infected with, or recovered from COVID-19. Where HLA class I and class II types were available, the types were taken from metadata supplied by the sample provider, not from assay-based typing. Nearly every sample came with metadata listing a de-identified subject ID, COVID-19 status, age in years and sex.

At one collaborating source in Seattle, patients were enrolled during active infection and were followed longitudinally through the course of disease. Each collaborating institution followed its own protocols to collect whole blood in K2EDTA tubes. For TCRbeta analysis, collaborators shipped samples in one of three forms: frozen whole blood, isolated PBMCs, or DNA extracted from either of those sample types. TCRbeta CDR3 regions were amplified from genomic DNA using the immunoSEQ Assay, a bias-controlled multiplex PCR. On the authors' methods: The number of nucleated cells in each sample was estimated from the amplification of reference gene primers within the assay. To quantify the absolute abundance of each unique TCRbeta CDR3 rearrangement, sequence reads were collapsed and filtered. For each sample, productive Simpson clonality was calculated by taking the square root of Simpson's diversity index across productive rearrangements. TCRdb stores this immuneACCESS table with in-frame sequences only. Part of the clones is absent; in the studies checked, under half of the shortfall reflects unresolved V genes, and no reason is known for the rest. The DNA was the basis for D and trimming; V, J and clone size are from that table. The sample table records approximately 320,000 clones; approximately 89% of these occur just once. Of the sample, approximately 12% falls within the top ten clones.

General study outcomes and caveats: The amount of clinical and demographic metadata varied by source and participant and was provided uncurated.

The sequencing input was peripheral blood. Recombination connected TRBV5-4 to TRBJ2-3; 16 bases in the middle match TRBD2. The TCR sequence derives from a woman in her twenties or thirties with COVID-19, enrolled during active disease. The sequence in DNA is TGTGCCAGCAGCTCAGGGACTAGCGGGGGGGCGGGAGATACGCAGTATTTT. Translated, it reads CASSSGTSGGAGDTQYF.